Below, 30 T cell receptor beta chains from the same sample are listed, as sequenced in a study of blood T cell repertoires in COVID-19. TCRdb keeps only in-frame clones here, not all; method: immunoSEQ multiplex PCR. The top ten hold around 2.2% of the sample, which has under 300,000 clones, around nine tenths seen once. The source material was peripheral blood. These receptors all stem from a woman in her 40s who had recovered from COVID-19.

J is TRBJ1-6 and V is TRBV3-1 (or the pseudogene TRBV3-2), with 9 bases lining up with TRBD1. In germline, CDR1 is LGHDT, CDR2 YNNKEL (reference sequence). J lost 6 bases, V lost 3 bases, and 0 bases had no gene match. The CDR3 length is 14 residues. CDR3 nucleotides: TGTGCCAGCAGCCAGGGACAGGGTAATTCACCCCTCCACTTT. It translates to CASSQGQGNSPLHF.

The V gene is TRBV7-2, the J gene TRBJ2-7, with 9 positions matching TRBD2. Germline lookup yields CDR1 SGHTA and CDR2 FQGNSA. This CDR3 has 16 residues. Unmatched junction bases numbered 12, after V lost 5 bases and J lost 4 bases. CDR3 sequence reads: CASSPAPGGGAYEQYF. The CDR3 bases are TGTGCCAGCAGCCCCGCCCCCGGCGGGGGGGCTTACGAGCAGTACTTC.

This clone was counted only a few times. The V and J genes are TRBV18 and TRBJ1-1; no reliable D call. The CDR3 loop spans 16 amino acids. Trimming cost V 0 bases and J 6 bases, with 17 bases left between them. The germline gives CDR1 KGHSH, CDR2 LQKENI. The DNA for the CDR3 is TGTGCCAGCTCACCACCGTCGGGAGGGAACGGGGCTGAAGCTTTCTTT. Amino acid sequence: CASSPPSGGNGAEAFF.

In this sample, this clone turned up a few times. The rearrangement links TRBV7-2 to TRBJ2-5; 12 bases match TRBD2. V dropped 4 bases and J dropped 4; count of bases not matched to a gene: 1. This CDR3 has 14 amino acids. CDR1 is SGHTA, CDR2 FQGNSA, per germline. This CDR3 is CASSSSGRGETQYF. The CDR3 DNA is TGTGCCAGCAGCTCTAGCGGGAGGGGAGAGACCCAGTACTTC.

The V and J genes are TRBV19 and TRBJ2-5; tentatively, D is TRBD1 (5 bases). Per the germline V gene, CDR1 is LNHDA and CDR2 is SQIVND (reference sequence). V lost 1 base and J 3 bases, leaving 12 bases between the germline ends. The CDR3 spans 15 residues. The CDR3 region has the DNA TGTGCCAGTAGTATAGGTCCAGGGTGGGAAGAGACCCAGTACTTC. Its protein is CASSIGPGWEETQYF.

The rearrangement links TRBV4-2 to TRBJ2-7, with D possibly being TRBD1 (6 bases). Germline CDR1 reads LGHNA; CDR2 reads YNFKEQ. V lost 1 base, J lost 2 bases, and 9 bases lay in between. This CDR3 region has 14 residues. The CDR3 protein is CASSQVAGAYEQYF. The CDR3 DNA follows: TGTGCCAGCAGCCAAGTCGCAGGGGCCTACGAGCAGTACTTC.

The chain couples TRBV5-1 to TRBJ1-2, with D possibly TRBD1 on 5 matching bases. Germline-derived CDR1 and CDR2 are SGHRS and YFSETQ. Trimming pared 3 bases from V and 6 bases from J, leaving 12 bases between. CDR3 length: 13 amino acids. The CDR3 loop reads CASSSTGGDGYTF. CDR3 in DNA: TGCGCCAGCAGCTCCACAGGTGGTGATGGCTACACCTTC.

This chain connects TRBV2 to TRBJ2-7, with 7 bases lining up with TRBD1. Looked up from germline, CDR1 is SNHLY and CDR2 is FYNNEI. The CDR3 is made up of 13 amino acids. J was trimmed by 3 bases and V by 5 bases; bases with no gene match: 4. CDR3 residues: CASSPGTVYEQYF. For the CDR3, the DNA is TGTGCCAGCAGTCCCGGGACAGTCTACGAGCAGTACTTC.

The chain is built from TRBV6-2 or TRBV6-3 and TRBJ1-2; unclear D gene. The CDR3 spans 15 residues. The germline V gene has CDR1 MNHEY and CDR2 SVGEGT. Trimming pared 4 bases from V and 0 bases from J, leaving 12 bases between. CDR3 loop: CASSSIGVANYGYTF. In DNA, the CDR3 is TGTGCCAGCAGTTCTATTGGAGTAGCTAACTATGGCTACACCTTC.

A few counts support this clone. Other DNA variants within this sample encode the same CDR3. CDR3 nucleotide sequence: TGTGCCAGCAGTGACCGGGGTCGGAATCAGCCCCAGCATTTT. Translation gives CASSDRGRNQPQHF. This chain joins TRBV2 and TRBJ1-5; D is undetermined. Germline-derived CDR1 and CDR2 are SNHLY and FYNNEI. There are 14 residues in the CDR3. V was trimmed by 3 bases and J by 4 bases, leaving 10 bases between them.

CDR3: CASSTLAGAGTDTQYF. In DNA form, the CDR3 reads TGTGCCAGCAGCACCCTAGCGGGAGCCGGCACAGATACGCAGTATTTT. This chain joins TRBV7-8 and TRBJ2-3, with 10 bases that match TRBD2. Trimming cost V 5 bases and J 1 base; bases outside gene matches: 6. Germline V gene data show CDR1 as SGHVS and CDR2 as FQNEAQ. The CDR3 has 16 amino acids.

The chain has TRBV19 and TRBJ1-4; a possible D gene is TRBD1 (5 bases). V was cut by 1 base and J by 3 bases, with 9 bases left in between. Germline assignment: CDR1 LNHDA and CDR2 SQIVND (reference sequence). This CDR3 is 15 amino acids long. Here the CDR3 reads CASSIGGRANEKLFF. The CDR3 region has the DNA TGTGCCAGTAGTATAGGGGGGAGGGCTAATGAAAAACTGTTTTTT.

This clone was counted a few times. The genes are TRBV29-1 and TRBJ2-7; TRBD2 is a possible D gene (6 bases). This CDR3 region has 14 residues. The germline V gene encodes CDR1 SQVTM and CDR2 ANQGSEA. V lost 5 bases and J 1 base, leaving 15 bases between the germline ends. Written as DNA, the CDR3 is TGCAGCGTTCGGCCGGCGGGGCTGTCCTACGAGCAGTACTTC. Translated: CSVRPAGLSYEQYF.

The J gene is TRBJ2-7, the V gene TRBV5-1, with 11 bases aligning to TRBD1. This CDR3 is built from 17 residues. V gave up 0 bases and J gave up 3 bases; unmatched junction bases: 8. Per the germline V gene, CDR1 is SGHRS and CDR2 is YFSETQ. The CDR3 region has the DNA TGCGCCAGCAGCTTGGGACGAGGGACAGGGGGGTACTACGAGCAGTACTTC. It translates to CASSLGRGTGGYYEQYF.

The chain carries TRBV5-1 and TRBJ2-1; 12 bases line up with TRBD2. After removal of 4 bases from V and 7 bases from J, the junction contained 9 bases not matched to a gene. The CDR3 is made up of 16 amino acids. Germline CDR1 SGHRS, CDR2 YFSETQ. CDR3 protein: CASSRGLAGKDNEQFF. Written as DNA, the CDR3 is TGCGCCAGCAGCCGCGGACTAGCGGGAAAGGATAATGAGCAGTTCTTC.

J is TRBJ1-5 and V is TRBV24-1; a weak D match, TRBD1 (6 bases). Trimming removed 1 base from V and 7 bases from J, with 13 bases in between. This CDR3 has 15 residues. The germline V gene has CDR1 KGHDR and CDR2 SFDVKD. CDR3 loop: CATSDFRQVDQPQHF. For the CDR3, the DNA is TGTGCCACCAGTGATTTTAGACAGGTAGACCAGCCCCAGCATTTT.

CDR3 protein: CASSFSSGGQETQYF. CDR3 coding DNA: TGTGCCAGCAGTTTTTCGAGCGGGGGACAAGAGACCCAGTACTTC. This chain connects TRBV28 to TRBJ2-5; 8 bases are a match to TRBD2. The CDR3 loop spans 15 amino acids. The germline gives CDR1 MDHEN, CDR2 SYDVKM. The J segment lost 2 bases and the V segment lost 3 bases, leaving 5 bases of the junction unmatched. Full variable domain (outside the CDR3, taken from reference TRBV28 and TRBJ2-5): DVKVTQSSRYLVKRTGEKVFLECVQDMDHENMFWYRQDPGLGLRLIYFSYDVKMKEKGDIPEGYSVSREKKERFSLILESASTNQTSMYLCASSFSSGGQETQYFGPGTRLLVL.

The chain combines TRBV2 with TRBJ1-4; 11 nucleotides match TRBD1. Germline lookup yields CDR1 SNHLY and CDR2 FYNNEI. The CDR3 is 17 amino acids. The J segment lost 5 bases and the V segment lost 5 bases, leaving 10 bases of the junction unmatched. CDR3 in DNA: TGTGCCAGCAGTCCCGGACAGGGGGCGAGAGGGAATGAAAAACTGTTTTTT. Residues: CASSPGQGARGNEKLFF.

This clone was observed a handful of times. This chain connects TRBV29-1 to TRBJ2-7; no clear D gene. This CDR3 region has 11 residues. The V end was cut by 4 bases, the J end by 1 base, with 5 bases between. Germline CDR1 and CDR2: SQVTM and ANQGSEA. The CDR3 reads CSVAQSYEQYF. CDR3 nucleotides: TGCAGCGTTGCTCAGTCCTACGAGCAGTACTTC.

The V and J genes are TRBV28 and TRBJ2-5, with TRBD1 matching 8 bases. The CDR3 is made up of 15 amino acids. Germline CDR1 is MDHEN and CDR2 is SYDVKM. V dropped 4 bases and J dropped 2; count of bases not matched to a gene: 6. The CDR3 protein is CASSSVRGQQETQYF. For the CDR3, the DNA is TGTGCCAGCAGTTCGGTCAGGGGGCAACAAGAGACCCAGTACTTC.

The V and J genes are TRBV27 and TRBJ2-1; 9 nucleotides align to TRBD2. The V gene end was trimmed by 5 bases and the J gene end by 7 bases; junction bases not matched to a gene: 12. Germline loops: CDR1 MNHEY, CDR2 SMNVEV (reference sequence). This CDR3 has 16 amino acids. CDR3 bases: TGTGCCAGCAGTCCCCCCGCGGGGGGGGCCCTTAATGAGCAGTTCTTC. It codes for CASSPPAGGALNEQFF.

The chain has TRBV28 and TRBJ2-7; 7 positions agree with TRBD1. CDR1 is MDHEN and CDR2 is SYDVKM in the germline V gene. The V and J ends lost 5 bases and 7 bases, in that order; junction bases with no gene match: 14. The CDR3 sequence is 15 residues long. The CDR3 region has the DNA TGTGCCAGCAGTACTCTAGGGGGCGCCCGCTGGGAGCAGTACTTC. Translation: CASSTLGGARWEQYF.

The chain carries TRBV7-9 and TRBJ2-5, with 11 positions matching TRBD2. Per the germline V gene, CDR1 is SEHNR and CDR2 is FQNEAQ (reference sequence). V lost 5 bases and J lost 2; bases outside the gene matches: 4. The CDR3 has 15 amino acids. This CDR3 is CASSTVAGGQETQYF. CDR3 in DNA: TGTGCCAGCAGCACAGTAGCGGGGGGGCAAGAGACCCAGTACTTC.

The V and J genes are TRBV10-2 and TRBJ2-1; weak D call: TRBD1 (5 bases). The CDR3 is 13 residues long. Germline V gene data show CDR1 as WSHSY and CDR2 as SAAADI. Trimming removed 9 bases from V and 2 bases from J, with 11 bases in between. CDR3 residues: CASRQLTYNEQFF. The CDR3, as DNA: TGCGCCAGTAGACAGCTGACCTACAATGAGCAGTTCTTC.

The V gene is TRBV29-1, the J gene TRBJ2-1; D is unclear. The V end was cut by 4 bases, the J end by 7 bases, with 14 bases between. The CDR3 contains 13 residues. The germline CDR1 and CDR2 sequences are SQVTM and ANQGSEA. DNA of the CDR3: TGCAGCGTTGTATATAGTCCCGCGAATGAGCAGTTCTTC. Protein: CSVVYSPANEQFF.

This clone was seen once. The chain employs TRBV7-8 and TRBJ2-6; TRBD1 matches 7 bases. Germline trimming cut 6 bases from V and 0 bases from J; bases unmatched to any gene: 8. There are 17 residues in the CDR3. Germline-derived CDR1 and CDR2 are SGHVS and FQNEAQ. CDR3 sequence reads: CASRRLTGISGANVLTF. As DNA, the CDR3 is TGTGCCAGCAGGCGCCTGACAGGGATCTCTGGGGCCAACGTCCTGACTTTC.

V usage is TRBV7-2 and J usage is TRBJ2-1; 9 bases match TRBD1. J lost 0 bases, V lost 5 bases, and 2 bases had no gene match. Germline assignment: CDR1 SGHTA and CDR2 FQGNSA. The CDR3 has 15 amino acids. DNA of the CDR3: TGTGCCAGCAGCAAACAGGGGGCCTCCTACAATGAGCAGTTCTTC. As protein: CASSKQGASYNEQFF. Supplemented by reference TRBV7-2 and TRBJ2-1, the full variable domain reads GAGVSQSPSNKVTEKGKDVELRCDPISGHTALYWYRQSLGQGLEFLIYFQGNSAPDKSGLPSDRFSAERTGGSVSTLTIQRTQQEDSAVYLCASSKQGASYNEQFFGPGTRLTVL.

A word on this clone: Other DNA sequences in this specimen translate into the identical CDR3. The gene calls are TRBV7-3 and TRBJ2-1; TRBD1 is a possible D gene (5 bases). Trimming cost V 5 bases and J 2 bases, with 13 bases left between them. Germline V gene lookup returns CDR1 SGHTA and CDR2 FQGTGA. The CDR3 has 15 amino acids. In nucleotides, the CDR3 is TGTGCCAGCAGCCTCACTGCAGGGACCTACAATGAGCAGTTCTTC. Amino acid sequence: CASSLTAGTYNEQFF.

This chain uses TRBV2 with TRBJ2-1, with 9 bases aligning to TRBD1. J lost 3 bases, V lost 6 bases, and 6 bases had no gene match. The CDR3 runs to 15 residues. Germline V lookup: CDR1 SNHLY, CDR2 FYNNEI. This CDR3 reads CASRRDRGDYNEQFF. CDR3 DNA: TGTGCCAGCAGAAGAGACAGGGGGGACTACAATGAGCAGTTCTTC.

The V and J genes are TRBV11-3 and TRBJ2-5; 15 bases align to TRBD2. V shed 1 base and J 5 bases; nucleotides not matched to a gene: 8. This CDR3 region has 18 residues. Germline lookup yields CDR1 SGHNT and CDR2 YENEEA. The CDR3 spells CASSLGGLAGGSRETQYF. The CDR3 DNA reads as TGTGCCAGCAGCTTAGGGGGACTAGCGGGAGGAAGCCGCGAGACCCAGTACTTC. Full variable domain (rest looked up from reference TRBV11-3 and TRBJ2-5): EAGVVQSPRYKIIEKKQPVAFWCNPISGHNTLYWYLQNLGQGPELLIRYENEEAVDDSQLPKDRFSAERLKGVDSTLKIQPAELGDSAVYLCASSLGGLAGGSRETQYFGPGTRLLVL.